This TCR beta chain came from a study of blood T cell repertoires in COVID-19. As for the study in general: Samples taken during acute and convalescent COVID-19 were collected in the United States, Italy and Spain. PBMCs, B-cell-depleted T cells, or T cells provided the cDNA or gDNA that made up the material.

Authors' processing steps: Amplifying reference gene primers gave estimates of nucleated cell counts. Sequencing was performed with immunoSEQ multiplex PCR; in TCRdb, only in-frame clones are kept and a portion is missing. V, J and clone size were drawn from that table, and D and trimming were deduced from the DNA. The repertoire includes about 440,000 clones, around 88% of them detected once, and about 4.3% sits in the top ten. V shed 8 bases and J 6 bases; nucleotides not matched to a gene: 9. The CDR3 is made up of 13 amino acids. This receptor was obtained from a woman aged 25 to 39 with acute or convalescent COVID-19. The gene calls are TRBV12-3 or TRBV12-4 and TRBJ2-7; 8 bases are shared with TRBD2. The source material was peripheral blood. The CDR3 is CASGTSPASEQYF. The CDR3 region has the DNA TGTGCCAGCGGGACTAGTCCTGCGAGCGAGCAGTACTTC.